The 23 T cell receptor beta chains below come from one sample, sequenced in a study of T-cell reconstitution after alpha-beta-depleted transplantation in children. A TCRbeta library incorporating unique molecular identifiers was prepared. Each CDR3 protein is one row after TCRdb ran MiXCR on the PCR reads. The sample includes around 380,000 distinct CDR3 sequences, about a tenth of them seen just once. The source was PBMCs from the stem cell graft donor, collected from the stem cell graft. These receptors all stem from a human donor who donated a stem cell graft to a child with acute myeloid leukemia.

The chain couples TRBV4-1 to TRBJ2-4; 7 bases match TRBD1. This CDR3 is built from 17 residues. Trimming at V came to 0 bases and at J to 0 bases, leaving 5 bases not matched to a gene. Per the germline V gene, CDR1 is MGHRA and CDR2 is YSYEKL. As DNA, the CDR3 is TGCGCCAGCAGCCAAGACAGGGGGACCCTAGCCAAAAACATTCAGTACTTC. Translating it yields CASSQDRGTLAKNIQYF.

This clonotype has just a few counts. Here the CDR3 DNA reads TGTGCCAGCGGTCTCCCGGAAGCGACCGGGGAGCTGTTTTTT. Protein: CASGLPEATGELFF. The chain couples TRBV6-1 to TRBJ2-2; D is undetermined. Germline CDR1 is MNHNS and CDR2 is SASEGT. The CDR3 covers 14 residues. Trimming pared 8 bases from V and 5 bases from J, leaving 15 bases between.

This clonotype has more than one count but fewer than ten. The V gene is TRBV7-9, the J gene TRBJ1-1, with a tentative D call TRBD1 (6 bases). This CDR3 has 13 amino acids. The germline gives CDR1 SEHNR, CDR2 FQNEAQ (reference sequence). V shed 1 base and J shed 6 bases, with 9 bases lying between them. CDR3 in amino acids: CASSLESGAEAFF. The CDR3 DNA follows: TGTGCCAGCAGCTTAGAGTCAGGGGCTGAAGCTTTCTTT.

This clonotype was found a few times. The CDR3 DNA sequence: TGTGCCAGCAGTTGGCGGAATCATCCGGGACAGGGGTTGGTCGGGGAGCTGTTTTTT. Translating it yields CASSWRNHPGQGLVGELFF. The gene calls are TRBV12-3 or TRBV12-4 and TRBJ2-2; 10 positions agree with TRBD1. Trimming took 4 bases from V and 7 from J; bases not matched to a gene: 18. The length of the CDR3 is 19 residues.

This sequence joins TRBV5-1 and TRBJ2-7; D unclear. V gave up 0 bases and J gave up 12 bases, with 13 bases separating them. In germline, CDR1 is SGHRS, CDR2 YFSETQ. CDR3 length: 12 amino acids. Here the CDR3 reads CASSLAPSTRYV. The DNA for the CDR3 is TGCGCCAGCAGCTTGGCTCCCTCCACGCGGTACGTC.

This clonotype has more than one count but fewer than ten. This chain uses TRBV6-6 with TRBJ2-7; a possible D gene is TRBD1 (5 bases). This CDR3 region has 13 residues. Trimming removed 6 bases at V and 9 bases at J, with 18 bases between. Germline CDR1 is MNHNY and CDR2 is SVGAGI (reference sequence). This chain's CDR3 is CASSSHGQGGQYV. CDR3 bases: TGTGCCAGCAGCTCTCATGGACAAGGCGGGCAGTACGTC.

This clonotype was observed a single time. This rearrangement joins TRBV18 to TRBJ2-2, with D perhaps matching TRBD1 (5 bases). This CDR3 has 19 amino acids. V lost 1 base, J lost 0 bases, and 18 bases lay in between. From germline, CDR1 is KGHSH and CDR2 LQKENI. The CDR3 DNA reads TGTGCCAGCTCACCACTACAGGCTAGAATATCCACGAACACCGGGGAGCTGTTTTTT. Its protein product is CASSPLQARISTNTGELFF.

This clonotype occurred a few times. The chain is built from TRBV9 and TRBJ2-3; D possibly uses TRBD1 or TRBD2 (6 bases each). CDR3 length: 15 amino acids. From germline, CDR1 is SGDLS and CDR2 YYNGEE. Deletions cut 7 bases from V and 6 bases from J, with 21 bases between. This CDR3 is CASSRGARGADTQYF. CDR3 DNA sequence: TGTGCCAGCTCCCGAGGTGCTAGGGGGGCGGATACGCAGTATTTT.

There are a few counts of this clonotype. The chain is built from TRBV5-5 and TRBJ2-1, with 10 bases lining up with TRBD2. Unmatched junction bases numbered 7, after V lost 4 bases and J lost 3 bases. Germline V lookup: CDR1 SGHKS, CDR2 YYEKEE (reference sequence). CDR3 length: 16 amino acids. CDR3: CASSGTGTSDYNEQFF. The CDR3 region has the DNA TGTGCCAGCAGCGGTACCGGGACTAGCGACTACAATGAGCAGTTCTTC.

The chain employs TRBV11-1 and TRBJ2-3, with TRBD2 matching over 9 bases. The CDR3 is made up of 18 amino acids. Trimming removed 7 bases from V and 2 bases from J; junction bases left unmatched: 16. The V gene's germline CDR1 is SGHAT and CDR2 FQDESV (reference sequence). The CDR3 spells CASKPPPSTSGPTDTQYF. The DNA of the CDR3 is TGTGCCAGCAAACCACCTCCCTCGACTAGCGGACCCACAGATACGCAGTATTTT. The complete variable domain, with remaining parts taken from reference TRBV11-1 and TRBJ2-3, reads EAEVAQSPRYKITEKSQAVAFWCDPISGHATLYWYRQILGQGPELLVQFQDESVVDDSQLPKDRFSAERLKGVDSTLKIQPAELGDSAMYLCASKPPPSTSGPTDTQYFGPGTRLTVL.

Ten or more counts support this clonotype. V is TRBV11-2 and J is TRBJ2-2; D perhaps matches TRBD1 (6 bases). Trimming cost V 3 bases and J 1 base, with 9 bases left between them. The germline gives CDR1 SGHAT, CDR2 FQNNGV. The CDR3 has 15 amino acids. This CDR3 reads CASSLGTLNTGELFF. CDR3 bases: TGTGCCAGCAGCTTGGGGACACTGAACACCGGGGAGCTGTTTTTT.

In this sample, this clonotype turned up a few times. The chain carries TRBV29-1 and TRBJ1-1, with D tentatively TRBD1 (5 bases). Germline CDR1 is SQVTM and CDR2 is ANQGSEA. The CDR3 is 13 amino acids. Trimming shortened V by 3 bases and J by 4 bases, and 12 bases separated the two germline ends. The CDR3 DNA reads as TGCAGCGTTGACACAGGCTCGGGCACTGAAGCTTTCTTT. It translates to CSVDTGSGTEAFF.

V usage is TRBV20-1 and J usage is TRBJ2-5; the match to TRBD2 covers 9 bases. The length of the CDR3 is 14 residues. The germline gives CDR1 DFQATT, CDR2 SNEGSKA (reference sequence). Trimming at V came to 3 bases and at J to 3 bases, leaving 5 bases not matched to a gene. The CDR3 sequence: CSARSSSGEETQYF. The CDR3, as DNA: TGCAGTGCTAGGTCCTCTAGCGGGGAAGAGACCCAGTACTTC.

In this sample, this clonotype turned up a few times. The rearrangement links TRBV29-1 to TRBJ2-1; TRBD2 matches at 8 bases. After removal of 5 bases from V and 6 bases from J, the junction contained 6 bases not matched to a gene. The CDR3 consists of 13 residues. CDR1 is SQVTM, CDR2 ANQGSEA, per germline. The CDR3 region is CSVRNGLANEQFF. As DNA, the CDR3 is TGCAGCGTTAGAAATGGACTAGCCAATGAGCAGTTCTTC.

The chain couples TRBV10-3 to TRBJ2-7, with TRBD2 matching 8 bases. With V trimmed by 8 bases and J by 6 bases, 12 bases remained unmatched. This CDR3 is 14 amino acids long. The germline gives CDR1 ENHRY, CDR2 SYGVKD. In nucleotides, the CDR3 is TGTGCCATCTCCGCGGGGCGGGGGGCCACCGAGCAGTACGTC. This codes for CAISAGRGATEQYV.

This clonotype was recorded a few times. The gene calls are TRBV20-1 and TRBJ2-1; 9 bases fit TRBD2. V trimming: 3 bases; J trimming: 0 bases; junction bases outside the gene matches: 12. Germline V gives CDR1 DFQATT, CDR2 SNEGSKA (reference sequence). The CDR3 length is 18 residues. The DNA of the CDR3 is TGCAGTGCTAGGGTGCTAGCGGGGACATCAAGCTCCTACAATGAGCAGTTCTTC. Protein sequence: CSARVLAGTSSSYNEQFF.

J is TRBJ1-4 and V is TRBV20-1; D may be TRBD1 (5 bases). Trimming left V 3 bases short and J 3 bases short, with 11 bases between. Germline V gene data show CDR1 as DFQATT and CDR2 as SNEGSKA (reference sequence). CDR3 size: 14 residues. The CDR3 spells CSASRDGSNEKLFF. CDR3 bases: TGCAGTGCTAGCCGGGACGGGTCTAATGAAAAACTGTTTTTT.

This clonotype was seen many times. The V gene is TRBV11-2, the J gene TRBJ2-4; 7 bases line up with TRBD1. Germline CDR1 is SGHAT and CDR2 is FQNNGV. The CDR3 covers 17 residues. With 0 bases clipped from V and 3 bases from J, the junction kept 8 bases outside the gene matches. CDR3 DNA sequence: TGTGCCAGCAGCTTAGAGGTTACAGGGGTCGTCAAAAACATTCAGTACTTC. It codes for CASSLEVTGVVKNIQYF.

This clonotype was counted ten times or more. The V and J genes are TRBV7-2 and TRBJ2-4, with D hard to call. The V and J ends lost 3 bases and 4 bases respectively, with 10 bases between them. Per the germline V gene, CDR1 is SGHTA and CDR2 is FQGNSA. The CDR3 consists of 14 residues. CDR3 DNA sequence: TGTGCCAGCAGCTTGTCGGAGCGAAAAAACATTCAGTACTTC. It yields the protein CASSLSERKNIQYF.

This clonotype came up a few times. The chain couples TRBV20-1 to TRBJ2-1; TRBD1 matches 7 bases. Germline V gene lookup returns CDR1 DFQATT and CDR2 SNEGSKA (reference sequence). Trimming cost V 3 bases and J 2 bases; bases outside gene matches: 7. The CDR3 consists of 15 residues. The CDR3 sequence: CSARLGQRPYNEQFF. Here the CDR3 DNA reads TGCAGTGCTAGGTTGGGACAGAGACCCTACAATGAGCAGTTCTTC.

This clonotype occurred a few times. This chain connects TRBV20-1 to TRBJ1-6; D gene unclear. Trimming took off 3 bases at V and 2 bases at J, with 8 bases between the two ends. The CDR3 contains 14 residues. Germline assignment: CDR1 DFQATT and CDR2 SNEGSKA (reference sequence). The CDR3 is CSARRETYNSPLHF. CDR3 bases: TGCAGTGCTAGGAGGGAAACCTATAATTCACCCCTCCACTTT.

This chain connects TRBV13 to TRBJ2-7; 7 nucleotides agree with TRBD2. Losses at the gene ends were 1 base for V and 5 bases for J; bases not matched to a gene: 5. The CDR3 covers 14 residues. The V gene's germline CDR1 is PRHDT and CDR2 FYEKMQ (reference sequence). This CDR3 is CASSLEGGTNEQYF. For the CDR3, the DNA is TGTGCCAGCAGCTTAGAGGGCGGGACTAACGAGCAGTACTTC.

This clonotype appeared once. V usage is TRBV20-1 and J usage is TRBJ2-1, with TRBD2 matching 11 bases. V shed 1 base, J shed 3 bases, and the junction held 2 bases outside the gene matches. CDR3 length equals 15 residues. The V gene's germline CDR1 is DFQATT and CDR2 SNEGSKA (reference sequence). The CDR3 protein is CSARVAGGLYNEQFF. In DNA form, the CDR3 reads TGCAGTGCTAGAGTAGCGGGAGGGCTCTACAATGAGCAGTTCTTC.